The rows below give T cell receptor beta chains drawn from one sample of a study of tumor-infiltrating lymphocytes in localized non-small cell lung cancer. Measured with immunoSEQ multiplex PCR; TCRdb has only the in-frame clones, and not every one. The sample shows approximately 17,000 clones, 65% to 80% of them seen only once. The source material was lung tumor tissue. The source is a human donor with non-small cell lung cancer. The CDR3 runs from the conserved cysteine through the conserved F or W. Fields, in order: CDR3 protein, CDR3 DNA, V gene, D gene, J gene, clone size. The D gene is left open where the match is weak. Not all rows give a size; the values are once, few, many and, for expanded clones, a class.

CASSRTGSKSGNTIYF TGTGCCAGCAGTCGGACAGGGTCTAAGTCTGGAAACACCATATATTTT TRBV27 TRBD1 TRBJ1-3 few
CASTLRVGDLGTEAFF TGTGCCAGCACCTTAAGGGTGGGGGATTTAGGGACTGAAGCTTTCTTT TRBV11-2 NA TRBJ1-1 NA
CASSSPGGYEQFF TGTGCCAGCAGTTCCCCAGGGGGGTATGAGCAGTTCTTC TRBV7-2 NA TRBJ2-1 medium-sized
CASSQALTRGLAGELTDEQYF TGCGCCAGCAGCCAAGCCTTAACCCGGGGACTAGCGGGAGAATTGACAGACGAGCAGTACTTC TRBV4-3 TRBD2 TRBJ2-7 NA
CASSDYGRATQETQYF TGTGCCAGCAGCGATTACGGGAGGGCCACCCAAGAGACCCAGTACTTC TRBV27 TRBD2 TRBJ2-5 once
CASSRQGTNEKLFF TGTGCCAGCAGCCGACAGGGAACTAATGAAAAACTGTTTTTT TRBV7-2 TRBD1 TRBJ1-4 NA
CASKSSGTSNEQYF TGTGCCAGCAAATCCTCCGGGACTAGCAACGAGCAGTACTTC TRBV2 TRBD2 TRBJ2-7 few
CASSKRVGSGGHTDTQYF TGTGCCAGCAGCAAGCGCGTGGGTAGCGGGGGGCACACAGATACGCAGTATTTT TRBV7-9 TRBD2 TRBJ2-3 NA
CASSNYGQETQYF TGTGCCAGCAGTAACTACGGCCAAGAGACCCAGTACTTC TRBV6-5 NA TRBJ2-5 NA
CASSHFEGGANVLTF TGTGCCAGCAGCCACTTCGAGGGTGGGGCCAACGTCCTGACTTTC TRBV5-5 NA TRBJ2-6 NA
CASNRGADGYEQYF TGTGCCAGCAACCGGGGGGCGGACGGCTACGAGCAGTACTTC TRBV6-6 NA TRBJ2-7 NA
CASSKGIESGSYEQYF TGTGCCAGCTCCAAGGGGATAGAGAGCGGCTCCTACGAGCAGTACTTC TRBV7-9 NA TRBJ2-7 NA
CASSQGDRAGSPLHF TGTGCCAGTAGTCAGGGGGACAGGGCCGGGTCACCCCTCCACTTT TRBV19 TRBD1 TRBJ1-6 NA
CASSGSGEFNEQFF TGTGCCAGCAGCGGAAGTGGGGAGTTCAATGAGCAGTTCTTC TRBV9 NA TRBJ2-1 NA
CATSRGAGETQYF TGTGCCACCAGCAGAGGGGCGGGGGAGACCCAGTACTTC TRBV15 NA TRBJ2-5 NA
CAIAGGGTADTQYF TGTGCCATCGCCGGGGGGGGCACTGCAGATACGCAGTATTTT TRBV7-2 TRBD2 TRBJ2-3 NA
CASSAERAFNNEQFF TGTGCCAGCAGTGCCGAGAGGGCTTTCAACAATGAGCAGTTCTTC TRBV2 NA TRBJ2-1 NA
CSAMQGGETQYF TGCAGCGCGATGCAGGGGGGGGAGACCCAGTACTTC TRBV29-1 NA TRBJ2-5 NA
CASSSSGSIYNEQFF TGTGCCAGCAGCTCTAGCGGGAGCATATACAATGAGCAGTTCTTC TRBV7-2 TRBD2 TRBJ2-1 NA
CSAGTSGKDNEQFF TGCAGCGCCGGGACTAGCGGGAAGGACAATGAGCAGTTCTTC TRBV29-1 TRBD2 TRBJ2-1 NA
CASRGTGGFIDEQYF TGTGCCAGCAGAGGGACAGGGGGTTTCATCGACGAGCAGTACTTC TRBV5-8 TRBD1 TRBJ2-7 few
CASSFLLAGDTDTQYF TGTGCCAGCAGCTTTTTACTAGCGGGAGACACAGATACGCAGTATTTT TRBV7-9 TRBD2 TRBJ2-3 NA
CASSQRRSYEQYF TGTGCCAGCAGCCAAAGACGGTCCTACGAGCAGTACTTC TRBV7-2 NA TRBJ2-7 NA
CASSFWQIGYEQYF TGTGCCAGCAGCTTTTGGCAAATAGGCTACGAGCAGTACTTC TRBV5-6 NA TRBJ2-7 once
CASSTTGEDSYTF TGTGCCAGCAGTACGACAGGGGAGGATAGCTACACCTTC TRBV6-6 TRBD1 TRBJ1-2 NA
CASSLASRGGLAFF TGTGCCAGCAGCTTAGCCTCTCGGGGAGGTCTAGCTTTCTTT TRBV11-2 NA TRBJ1-1 NA
CASSRRGLDGYTF TGTGCCAGCAGCCGCAGGGGGCTGGATGGCTACACCTTC TRBV7-9 TRBD1 TRBJ1-2 NA
CASSSRQYRDYEQYF TGTGCCAGCAGCTCCCGGCAGTACAGGGACTACGAGCAGTACTTC TRBV7-9 NA TRBJ2-7 NA
CASTTSRNPIAQPQHF TGTGCCAGTACTACCTCGCGCAATCCGATCGCTCAGCCCCAGCATTTT TRBV19 NA TRBJ1-5 NA
CASSQDRDYEQYF TGCGCCAGCAGCCAAGACAGGGACTACGAGCAGTACTTC TRBV4-3 NA TRBJ2-7 few
CASRRSNPETQYF TGTGCCAGCCGACGATCTAATCCAGAGACCCAGTACTTC TRBV27 NA TRBJ2-5 once
CASSFFKTQYF TGTGCCAGCAGTTTCTTCAAGACCCAGTACTTC TRBV28 NA TRBJ2-5 NA
CASSNADGAFYEQYF TGTGCCAGCTCCAACGCCGATGGGGCCTTCTACGAGCAGTACTTC TRBV28 NA TRBJ2-7 NA
CASSPLRGGQLATQYF TGTGCCAGCTCACCACTTCGGGGTGGCCAACTGGCGACCCAGTACTTC TRBV18 NA TRBJ2-5 NA
CASSIPRFPLHF TGTGCCAGCAGCATTCCTAGGTTCCCCCTCCACTTT TRBV7-2 NA TRBJ1-6 NA
CASSSSGGYGYTF TGTGCCAGCAGCTCCTCAGGGGGCTATGGCTACACCTTC TRBV5-5 TRBD1 TRBJ1-2 few
CASSFGGGGEKLFF TGCGCCAGCAGCTTTGGGGGGGGAGGTGAAAAACTGTTTTTT TRBV5-1 NA TRBJ1-4 NA
CASSPTGTNTDTQYF TGCGCCAGCAGCCCCACGGGGACCAACACAGATACGCAGTATTTT TRBV5-1 NA TRBJ2-3 NA
CASSPRQGQETQYF TGTGCCAGCTCACCACGACAGGGACAAGAGACCCAGTACTTC TRBV18 TRBD1 TRBJ2-5 NA
CASSSPLGGSTEAFF TGCGCCAGCAGCTCCCCTTTGGGAGGGAGCACTGAAGCTTTCTTT TRBV5-1 NA TRBJ1-1 once
CASSPGTGGNEQYF TGCGCCAGCAGCCCAGGGACAGGGGGGAACGAGCAGTACTTC TRBV5-1 TRBD1 TRBJ2-7 NA
CASSQLSGTGAGYTF TGCGCCAGCAGCCAACTTTCCGGGACAGGGGCTGGCTACACCTTC TRBV4-1 TRBD1 TRBJ1-2 NA
CASSITQGHGNTIYF TGTGCCAGTAGTATAACGCAGGGGCACGGAAACACCATATATTTT TRBV19 NA TRBJ1-3 NA
CASSLAENYEQYF TGTGCCAGCAGCTTGGCGGAAAACTACGAGCAGTACTTC TRBV5-4 NA TRBJ2-7 NA
CASSLERSYNEQFF TGTGCCAGCAGTCTCGAGCGATCCTACAATGAGCAGTTCTTC TRBV6-1 NA TRBJ2-1 once
CASSWPGQGNTEAFF TGTGCCAGCAGCTGGCCGGGACAGGGGAACACTGAAGCTTTCTTT TRBV7-2 TRBD1 TRBJ1-1 NA
CASSPSWTGGYNEQFF TGTGCCAGCAGTCCCTCCTGGACAGGGGGCTACAATGAGCAGTTCTTC TRBV27 TRBD1 TRBJ2-1 NA
CASSSGPGKFTGELFF TGCGCCAGCAGCTCGGGTCCAGGGAAGTTCACCGGGGAGCTGTTTTTT TRBV4-1 NA TRBJ2-2 NA
CASSIVTDTEAFF TGTGCCAGTAGTATAGTAACAGACACTGAAGCTTTCTTT TRBV19 NA TRBJ1-1 NA
CASRQVGNTEAFF TGTGCCAGCAGACAGGTGGGCAACACTGAAGCTTTCTTT TRBV5-6 NA TRBJ1-1 NA
CASSQSEDSITYEGYTF TGCGCCAGCAGTCAATCTGAGGACAGCATAACCTATGAGGGCTACACCTTC TRBV23-1 NA TRBJ1-2 NA
CASSLGDITNEKLFF TGTGCCAGCAGCCTAGGGGATATAACTAATGAAAAACTGTTTTTT TRBV9 NA TRBJ1-4 NA
CASSPGGSNTEAFF TGCGCCAGCAGCCCGGGAGGTTCCAACACTGAAGCTTTCTTT TRBV5-1 NA TRBJ1-1 NA
CASSTGEYGYTF TGTGCCAGCAGTACAGGGGAATATGGCTACACCTTC TRBV6-5 TRBD1 TRBJ1-2 NA
CASSWGDSRYEQYF TGTGCCAGCAGTTGGGGGGACAGCCGCTACGAGCAGTACTTC TRBV28 NA TRBJ2-7 NA
CASSLAGDRVGKLFF TGTGCCAGCAGCTTAGCTGGGGACCGGGTGGGAAAACTGTTTTTT TRBV7-9 NA TRBJ1-4 NA
CASSEQGPGELFF TGTGCCAGCAGTGAACAGGGACCCGGGGAGCTGTTTTTT TRBV6-1 NA TRBJ2-2 once